Presented here are 26 T cell receptor beta chains from one specimen sequenced in a study of CD8 T cells in Susac syndrome. An amount of RNA that ranged from roughly 0.45 to 1 ug was reverse transcribed with random hexamers. TCRdb passed the immunoSEQ multiplex PCR reads through MiXCR, listing each CDR3 protein once. The sample lists around 270,000 distinct CDR3 sequences, about 82% occurring once. The source material was CD8+ T cells from PBMCs. The receptors stem from a human donor with multiple sclerosis.

This clonotype appeared once. V usage is TRBV4-2 and J usage is TRBJ2-1, with D maybe TRBD2 (6 bases). The V gene's germline CDR1 is LGHNA and CDR2 YNFKEQ. Between the trimmed V and J ends, which lost 0 bases and 6 bases, there was a span of 18 bases. There are 17 residues in the CDR3. This CDR3 reads CASSQDLAGPLFNEQFF. In nucleotides, the CDR3 is TGTGCCAGCAGCCAAGATCTGGCGGGACCACTTTTCAATGAGCAGTTCTTC.

This rearrangement joins TRBV6-2 or TRBV6-3 to TRBJ2-2; tentative D call: TRBD2 (5 bases). Germline lookup yields CDR1 MNHEY and CDR2 SVGEGT. The CDR3 spans 13 residues. Deletions cut 4 bases from V and 5 bases from J, with 8 bases between. CDR3 in amino acids: CASSFTSTGELFF. CDR3 in DNA: TGTGCCAGCAGTTTTACTAGTACCGGGGAGCTGTTTTTT.

J is TRBJ2-3 and V is TRBV23-1, with TRBD2 matching 8 bases. TRBV23-1 counts as an open reading frame of uncertain function. With 2 bases clipped from V and 3 bases from J, the junction kept 10 bases outside the gene matches. The CDR3 is 17 amino acids. DNA for the CDR3: TGCGCCAGCAGTCAAACGATCCTAGCGGGCGCGACAGATACGCAGTATTTT. This encodes CASSQTILAGATDTQYF.

The chain combines TRBV7-9 with TRBJ2-4, with unresolved D. Trimming shortened V by 4 bases and J by 12 bases, and 19 bases separated the two germline ends. The CDR3 length is 14 residues. Germline V gene lookup returns CDR1 SEHNR and CDR2 FQNEAQ (reference sequence). The CDR3 loop is CASSSPPPTSSQYF. The CDR3 DNA sequence: TGTGCCAGCAGCTCCCCTCCCCCTACATCCAGTCAGTACTTC. The whole variable domain, remainder taken from reference TRBV7-9 and TRBJ2-4, is DTGVSQNPRHKITKRGQNVTFRCDPISEHNRLYWYRQTLGQGPEFLTYFQNEAQLEKSRLLSDRFSAERPKGSFSTLEIQRTEQGDSAMYLCASSSPPPTSSQYFGAGTRLSVL.

The genes are TRBV28 and TRBJ2-3, with unresolved D. The length of the CDR3 is 14 residues. Germline CDR1 reads MDHEN; CDR2 reads SYDVKM. Trimming took 3 bases from V and 0 from J, leaving 7 bases between them. CDR3 sequence (DNA): TGTGCCAGCAGTTTCCTCGGGAGCACAGATACGCAGTATTTT. Its translation: CASSFLGSTDTQYF.

V gene TRBV6-5 combines with J gene TRBJ2-3, with D tentatively TRBD2 (6 bases). The CDR3 contains 16 residues. CDR1 is MNHEY and CDR2 is SVGAGI in the germline V gene. V lost 2 bases and J lost 8, with 20 bases in between. This CDR3 reads CASSYTLLGEGGTQYF. CDR3 in DNA: TGTGCCAGCAGTTACACCCTGTTGGGCGAGGGAGGTACGCAGTATTTT.

V usage is TRBV7-9 and J usage is TRBJ2-1; the D gene is possibly TRBD2 (6 bases). CDR3 length: 11 amino acids. Trimming took off 11 bases at V and 8 bases at J, with 13 bases between the two ends. CDR1 and CDR2 from the germline V gene are SEHNR and FQNEAQ (reference sequence). Written as DNA, the CDR3 is TGTGCCTGCGGGGTGGGCCATGAGCAGTTCTTC. This encodes CACGVGHEQFF.

The V gene is TRBV27, the J gene TRBJ2-1; 9 nucleotides align to TRBD2. V was pared by 2 bases and J by 4 bases, with 3 bases of the junction left unmatched. Looked up from germline, CDR1 is MNHEY and CDR2 is SMNVEV (reference sequence). The CDR3 contains 15 residues. CDR3 protein: CASSLGLAQYNEQFF. The CDR3 DNA reads TGTGCCAGCAGTTTAGGACTAGCGCAGTACAATGAGCAGTTCTTC.

This chain links TRBV28 with TRBJ2-7; D remains ambiguous. The length of the CDR3 is 12 residues. Trimming shortened V by 4 bases and J by 3 bases, and 7 bases separated the two germline ends. Per germline, CDR1 MDHEN and CDR2 SYDVKM. CDR3 protein: CASSSDGYEQYF. The CDR3 nucleotides read TGTGCCAGCAGTTCGGACGGCTACGAGCAGTACTTC.

The chain has TRBV7-6 and TRBJ2-3; TRBD2 matches 8 bases. The CDR3 has 16 amino acids. The ends lost 6 bases at V and 6 bases at J; junction bases unmatched: 14. Germline V gene data show CDR1 as SGHVS and CDR2 as FNYEAQ. CDR3 DNA: TGTGCCAGCAGGGACACTAGCGGATTTACCGCGGATACGCAGTATTTT. It yields the protein CASRDTSGFTADTQYF. The complete variable domain, with remaining parts taken from reference TRBV7-6 and TRBJ2-3, reads GAGVSQSPRYKVTKRGQDVALRCDPISGHVSLYWYRQALGQGPEFLTYFNYEAQQDKSGLPNDRFSAERPEGSISTLTIQRTEQRDSAMYRCASRDTSGFTADTQYFGPGTRLTVL.

The chain uses TRBV3-1 and TRBJ1-1; TRBD1 might be the D (6 bases). Trimming cost V 2 bases and J 10 bases, with 23 bases left between them. Germline V CDR1 and CDR2: LGHDT, YNNKEL (reference sequence). The CDR3 covers 16 residues. The DNA for the CDR3 is TGTGCCAGCAGCCAATCAGGCCTAGGGGGTTTTGCTGTAGCTTTCTTT. Residues: CASSQSGLGGFAVAFF.

The chain is built from TRBV28 and TRBJ2-7; TRBD2 agrees at 9 bases. J lost 0 bases, V lost 6 bases, and 6 bases had no gene match. This CDR3 region has 15 residues. Germline V gives CDR1 MDHEN, CDR2 SYDVKM. CDR3 sequence reads: CASSGTSGPSYEQYF. The CDR3, as DNA: TGTGCCAGCAGCGGCACTAGCGGGCCCTCCTACGAGCAGTACTTC. The variable domain in full, completed from reference TRBV28 and TRBJ2-7, reads DVKVTQSSRYLVKRTGEKVFLECVQDMDHENMFWYRQDPGLGLRLIYFSYDVKMKEKGDIPEGYSVSREKKERFSLILESASTNQTSMYLCASSGTSGPSYEQYFGPGTRLTVT.

The chain is built from TRBV30 and TRBJ2-4; maybe TRBD2 (5 bases). The germline V gene encodes CDR1 GTSNPN and CDR2 SVGIG (reference sequence). The CDR3 runs 12 residues. V lost 7 bases and J 9 bases, leaving 16 bases between the germline ends. The CDR3 loop is CAYDGPRGIQYF. The CDR3 DNA follows: TGTGCCTACGACGGGCCCCGGGGCATTCAGTACTTC.

The V gene is TRBV6-1, the J gene TRBJ2-7, with D possibly matching TRBD1 (6 bases). The CDR3 contains 12 residues. Germline lookup yields CDR1 MNHNS and CDR2 SASEGT. V lost 6 bases and J lost 6, with 12 bases in between. This chain's CDR3 is CASSHGTLEQYF. CDR3 DNA sequence: TGTGCCAGCAGCCATGGGACACTCGAGCAGTACTTC.

The chain uses TRBV2 and TRBJ2-1; D is ambiguous. Between the trimmed V and J ends, which lost 7 bases and 2 bases, there was a span of 9 bases. There are 13 residues in the CDR3. The V gene's germline CDR1 is SNHLY and CDR2 FYNNEI. Here the CDR3 reads CASTRRAYNEQFF. In DNA form, the CDR3 reads TGTGCCAGCACAAGAAGAGCCTACAATGAGCAGTTCTTC.

This rearrangement joins TRBV7-9 to TRBJ1-5; D remains unclear. Germline CDR1 reads SEHNR; CDR2 reads FQNEAQ (reference sequence). V was pared by 5 bases and J by 7 bases, with 12 bases between. The CDR3 totals 13 residues. CDR3 in amino acids: CASSASGGQPQHF. CDR3 DNA sequence: TGTGCCAGCAGCGCCAGCGGCGGGCAGCCCCAGCATTTT.

The rearrangement joins TRBV15 to TRBJ2-5, with 7 bases lining up with TRBD1. Trimming cost V 3 bases and J 2 bases; bases outside gene matches: 3. In germline, CDR1 is LNHNV, CDR2 YYDKDF (reference sequence). The CDR3 totals 14 residues. This CDR3 reads CATSSRRGQETQYF. DNA of the CDR3: TGTGCCACCAGCAGCCGCAGGGGGCAAGAGACCCAGTACTTC.

The chain is built from TRBV7-6 and TRBJ2-7; possible D gene TRBD1, 6 bases. Trimming stripped 1 base from V and 2 bases from J, with 12 bases between. CDR3 size: 15 residues. CDR1 and CDR2 (germline): SGHVS, FNYEAQ. CDR3 region: CASSLVDRNTYEQYF. In DNA form, the CDR3 reads TGTGCCAGCAGCTTAGTGGACAGAAACACCTACGAGCAGTACTTC.

This sequence joins TRBV19 and TRBJ1-1; D unresolved. The CDR3 loop spans 12 amino acids. Germline CDR1 LNHDA, CDR2 SQIVND (reference sequence). V was cut by 3 bases and J by 6 bases, with 8 bases left in between. CDR3 in amino acids: CASSMGVAEAFF. For the CDR3, the DNA is TGTGCCAGTAGTATGGGCGTCGCTGAAGCTTTCTTT.

This chain uses TRBV10-3 with TRBJ1-4, with D perhaps matching TRBD1 (5 bases). The V end lost 8 bases, the J end lost 8 bases, and 18 bases lay between the germline ends. This CDR3 spans 14 amino acids. In germline, CDR1 is ENHRY, CDR2 SYGVKD. CDR3 sequence: CAISELGGVEKLFF. The CDR3 coding sequence is TGTGCCATCTCCGAATTGGGGGGGGTCGAAAAACTGTTTTTT.

CDR3: CASSLGDGDSHTDTQYF. CDR3 bases: TGTGCCAGCAGTCTGGGGGATGGGGACTCTCACACAGATACGCAGTATTTT. This chain joins TRBV28 and TRBJ2-3; TRBD2 is a possible D gene (6 bases). There are 17 residues in the CDR3. CDR1 and CDR2 (germline): MDHEN, SYDVKM. Deletions cut 5 bases from V and 2 bases from J, with 20 bases between.

The gene calls are TRBV29-1 and TRBJ1-1; D perhaps matches TRBD1 (5 bases). This CDR3 is 12 amino acids long. Germline V lookup: CDR1 SQVTM, CDR2 ANQGSEA. V dropped 6 bases and J dropped 0 bases, with 8 bases sitting between them. The CDR3 here is CSVGQLNTEAFF. The DNA of the CDR3 is TGCAGCGTGGGGCAATTGAACACTGAAGCTTTCTTT.

The gene calls are TRBV13 and TRBJ2-7, with 9 bases matching TRBD1. After removal of 5 bases from V and 4 bases from J, the junction contained 6 bases not matched to a gene. Looked up from germline, CDR1 is PRHDT and CDR2 is FYEKMQ (reference sequence). The CDR3 spans 14 residues. The CDR3 spells CASSHSDRGYEQYF. In DNA, the CDR3 is TGTGCCAGCAGCCACTCGGACAGGGGATACGAGCAGTACTTC.

The V and J genes are TRBV24-1 and TRBJ2-2; 8 bases fit TRBD2. The CDR3 sequence is 14 residues long. V lost 5 bases and J lost 7; bases outside the gene matches: 5. Germline V gene lookup returns CDR1 KGHDR and CDR2 SFDVKD. The CDR3 here is CATSGLAKGGELFF. CDR3 DNA: TGTGCCACCAGTGGACTAGCGAAGGGCGGGGAGCTGTTTTTT.

Here the CDR3 DNA reads TGCGCCAGCAGCTTTGAGAGACTAGCGGGAGATACGCAGTATTTT. This sequence encodes CASSFERLAGDTQYF. The V and J genes are TRBV5-1 and TRBJ2-3, with TRBD2 matching 10 bases. CDR3 length equals 15 residues. The germline V gene encodes CDR1 SGHRS and CDR2 YFSETQ. J lost 5 bases, V lost 2 bases, and 5 bases had no gene match.

The genes are TRBV28 and TRBJ1-1, with unresolved D. Trimming removed 5 bases at V and 1 base at J, with 14 bases between. This CDR3 region has 15 residues. Looked up from germline, CDR1 is MDHEN and CDR2 is SYDVKM. The CDR3 DNA reads as TGTGCCAGCAGTCCCCATGCCTGGGAGAACACTGAAGCTTTCTTT. Its translation is CASSPHAWENTEAFF.